This TCR beta chain was captured in a study of cytomegalovirus exposure and HLA in healthy donors. Broader study findings: Most of the CMV-associated TCR beta chains (in a later analysis) appeared to be HLA-restricted. Within an earlier analysis, most TCR beta V segments proved productive either about 90% or about 30% of the time. With DRB1 most and HLA-C fewest, TCR association rates differed between HLA loci in a later analysis.

Germline V gives CDR1 SGHRS, CDR2 YFSETQ. Between the trimmed V and J ends, which lost 0 bases and 3 bases, there was a span of 10 bases. The length of the CDR3 is 14 residues. Notes on this clone: Its target is not known.

Donors likely had unrecorded immune exposures despite being nominally healthy when sampled. Primers included in the PCR were 60 Vbeta and 13 Jbeta primers. Data came from immunoSEQ multiplex PCR; TCRdb stores just in-frame clones and leaves some out. Among 150,000 to 200,000 clones listed, around three quarters were seen once. The sequencing sample was made of PBMCs. The sequence came from a woman between 45 and 60 years old in good health and CMV-seropositive. The gene calls are TRBV5-1 and TRBJ2-7, with D possibly being TRBD1 (5 bases). The CDR3 nucleotides are TGCGCCAGCAGCTTGGCCGCAGGGAACTACGAGCAGTACTTC. Encoded protein: CASSLAAGNYEQYF.